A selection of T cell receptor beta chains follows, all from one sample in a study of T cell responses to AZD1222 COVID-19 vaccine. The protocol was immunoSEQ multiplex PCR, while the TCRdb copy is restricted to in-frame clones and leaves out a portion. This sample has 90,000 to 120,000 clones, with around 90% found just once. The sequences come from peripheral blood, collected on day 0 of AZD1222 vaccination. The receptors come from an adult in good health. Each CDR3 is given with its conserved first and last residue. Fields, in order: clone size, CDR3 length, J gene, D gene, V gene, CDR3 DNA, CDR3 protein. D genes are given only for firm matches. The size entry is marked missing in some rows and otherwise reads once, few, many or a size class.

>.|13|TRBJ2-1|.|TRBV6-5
TGTGCCAGCAGCCCCGGGACCGCCAATGAGCAGTTCTTC
CASSPGTANEQFF
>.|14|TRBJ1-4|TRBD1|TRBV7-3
TGTGCCAGCAGCTTAGGACAGGAGGGGGAAAAACTGTTTTTT
CASSLGQEGEKLFF
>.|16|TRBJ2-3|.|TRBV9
TGTGCCAGCACTATCTCGGGGGACCCCACACAGAATACGCAGTATTTT
CASTISGDPTQNTQYF
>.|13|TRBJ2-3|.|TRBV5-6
TGTGCCAGCAGCTTGGCCGGAGTAGATACGCAGTATTTT
CASSLAGVDTQYF
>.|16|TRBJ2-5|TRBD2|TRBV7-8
TGTGCCAGCAGCTTAGAGCCAGCGGGGAGCCAAGAGACCCAGTACTTC
CASSLEPAGSQETQYF
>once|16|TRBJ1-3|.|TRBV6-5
TGTGCCAGCAGTTACTCCTCCAGGGCCTCTGGAAACACCATATATTTT
CASSYSSRASGNTIYF
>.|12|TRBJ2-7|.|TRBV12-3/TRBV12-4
TGTGCCAGCAGTCGACAGTACTACGAGCAGTACTTC
CASSRQYYEQYF
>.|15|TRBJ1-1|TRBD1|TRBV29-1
TGCAGCGTTATGGATGACAGGGCCGAGAACACTGAAGCTTTCTTT
CSVMDDRAENTEAFF
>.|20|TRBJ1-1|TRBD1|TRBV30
TGTGCCTGGAGTGTGGATTTGAGGGGACAGGGGTCGCTTAGGAACACTGAAGCTTTCTTT
CAWSVDLRGQGSLRNTEAFF
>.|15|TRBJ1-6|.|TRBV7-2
TGTGCCAGCAGCTTTGCACGGGCGCGCGATTCACCCCTCCACTTT
CASSFARARDSPLHF
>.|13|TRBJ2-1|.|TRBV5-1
TGCGCCAGCAGCTACCCAGGGGGGGATGAGCAGTTCTTC
CASSYPGGDEQFF
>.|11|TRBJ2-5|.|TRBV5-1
TGCGCCAGCAGCTCGCGGGAGACCCAGTACTTC
CASSSRETQYF
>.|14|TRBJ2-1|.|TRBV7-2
TGTGCCAGCAGGCAGGGGGGGTCCTACAATGAGCAGTTCTTC
CASRQGGSYNEQFF
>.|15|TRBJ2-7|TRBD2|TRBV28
TGTGCCAGCAGGCCTACTAGCGGGAGTACCTACGAGCAGTACTTC
CASRPTSGSTYEQYF
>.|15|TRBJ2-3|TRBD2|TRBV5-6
TGTGCCAGCAGCCTACCTAGCGGGACCGCAGATACGCAGTATTTT
CASSLPSGTADTQYF
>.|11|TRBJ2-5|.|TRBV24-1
TGTGCCACCAGTGATGGCGAGACCCAGTACTTC
CATSDGETQYF
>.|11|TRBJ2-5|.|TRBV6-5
TGTGCCGTCCGGGGACAAGAGACCCAGTACTTC
CAVRGQETQYF
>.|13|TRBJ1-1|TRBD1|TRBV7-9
TGTGCCAGCAGCTTAAGAGGGGGCGCTGAAGCTTTCTTT
CASSLRGGAEAFF
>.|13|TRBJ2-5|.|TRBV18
TGTGCCAGCTCACCGAATACCGGGGAGACCCAGTACTTC
CASSPNTGETQYF
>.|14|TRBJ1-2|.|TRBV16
TGTGCCAGCAGCCCGACAGGACCGAACTATGGCTACACCTTC
CASSPTGPNYGYTF
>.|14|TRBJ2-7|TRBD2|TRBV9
TGTGCCGCTCCGGGAGGGTGGCTTTTCTACGAGCAGTACTTC
CAAPGGWLFYEQYF
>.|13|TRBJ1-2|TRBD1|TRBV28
TGTGCCAGCAACGAGGACAGGGGGTTTGGCTACACCTTC
CASNEDRGFGYTF
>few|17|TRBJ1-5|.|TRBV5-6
TGTGCCAGCAGATCTGGGGGCCCCCAATGGGACAATCAGCCCCAGCATTTT
CASRSGGPQWDNQPQHF
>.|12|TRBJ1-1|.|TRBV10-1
TGCGCCAGCAGTGTCCCGCCCACTGAAGCTTTCTTT
CASSVPPTEAFF
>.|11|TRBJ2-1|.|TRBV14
TGTGCCAGCAGCCAAGAAAAAAGGCAGTTCTTC
CASSQEKRQFF
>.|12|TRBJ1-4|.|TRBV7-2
TGTGCCAGCAGCTTCGGACAGGAAAAACTGTTTTTT
CASSFGQEKLFF
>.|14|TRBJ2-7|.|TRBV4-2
TGTGCCAGCAGCCAGACTAGAGGTGAGGCCGAGCAGTACTTC
CASSQTRGEAEQYF
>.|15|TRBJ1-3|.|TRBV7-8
TGTGCCAGCAGCTTAGGATGGAGCTCTGGAAACACCATATATTTT
CASSLGWSSGNTIYF
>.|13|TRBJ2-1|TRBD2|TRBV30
TGTGCCTGGATGCCGGGGGGACCTAATGAGCAGTTCTTC
CAWMPGGPNEQFF
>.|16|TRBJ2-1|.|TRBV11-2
TGTGCCAGCAGCCGGAGTGGGGGCAGTAGGACGAATGAGCAGTTCTTC
CASSRSGGSRTNEQFF
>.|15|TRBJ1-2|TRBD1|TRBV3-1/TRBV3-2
TGTGCCAGCAGCCAATTAGCAAGACAGGGGGATGGCTACACCTTC
CASSQLARQGDGYTF
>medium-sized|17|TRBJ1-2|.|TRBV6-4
TGTGCCAGCAGCCTCTCAGCGGGGGCCCCTGATATTGACGGCTACACCTTC
CASSLSAGAPDIDGYTF
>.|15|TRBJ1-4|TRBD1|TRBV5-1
TGCGCCAGCAGGAGTAGGGGACAGGGGAATGAAAAACTGTTTTTT
CASRSRGQGNEKLFF
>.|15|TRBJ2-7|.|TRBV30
TGTGCCTGGAGTGCAGGGACTGGTGGGTCCTACGAGCAGTACTTC
CAWSAGTGGSYEQYF
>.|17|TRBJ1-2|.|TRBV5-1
TGCGCCAGCAGCTTGGCTACGGAGAGACAGATTAACTATGGCTACACCTTC
CASSLATERQINYGYTF
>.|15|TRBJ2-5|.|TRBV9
TGTGCCAGCAGCGTAGAGGCCAGCCACCACGAGACCCAGTACTTC
CASSVEASHHETQYF
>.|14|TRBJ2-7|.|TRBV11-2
TGTGCCAGCAGCTTAGACAGGGTCGGGTACGAGCAGTACTTC
CASSLDRVGYEQYF
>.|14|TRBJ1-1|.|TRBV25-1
TGTGCCAGCAGGGGCAGGATCGGGAACACTGAAGCTTTCTTT
CASRGRIGNTEAFF
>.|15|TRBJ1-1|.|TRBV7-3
TGTGCCAGCAGCTTAATGGGAGGGGGAAACACTGAAGCTTTCTTT
CASSLMGGGNTEAFF
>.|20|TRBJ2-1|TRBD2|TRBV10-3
TGTGCCATCAGTGGGAAGACCGGGACTAGCGGGGGTTGGACCTCCAATGAGCAGTTCTTC
CAISGKTGTSGGWTSNEQFF
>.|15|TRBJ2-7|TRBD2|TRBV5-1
TGCGCCAGCAGCTTGGTGGCGGGGGGCTCCTACGAGCAGTACTTC
CASSLVAGGSYEQYF
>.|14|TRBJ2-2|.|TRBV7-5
TGTGCCAGAAGCTGGGACAGGCGAGGGGGGGAGCTGTTTTTT
CARSWDRRGGELFF
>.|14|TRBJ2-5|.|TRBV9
TGTGCCAGCAGCGTGGAACCTAGGATTGGGACCCAGTACTTC
CASSVEPRIGTQYF
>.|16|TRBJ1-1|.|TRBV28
TGTGCCAGCAACCTAAGGGACATCCTAATGAACACTGAAGCTTTCTTT
CASNLRDILMNTEAFF
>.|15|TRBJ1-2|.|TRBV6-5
TGTGCCAGCACCCTATCTATCTCGGGGTTCGATGGCTACACCTTC
CASTLSISGFDGYTF
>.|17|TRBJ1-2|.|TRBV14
TGTGCCAGCAGCCCTCGAGGGAACGAAATCCCAAACTATGGCTACACCTTC
CASSPRGNEIPNYGYTF
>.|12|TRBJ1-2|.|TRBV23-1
TGCGCCAGCAACCTCCACATATATGGCTACACCTTC
CASNLHIYGYTF
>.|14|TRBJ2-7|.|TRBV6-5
TGTGCCAGCAGTTCTCTCCGGCCGCCATACGAGCAGTACTTC
CASSSLRPPYEQYF
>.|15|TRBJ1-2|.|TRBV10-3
TGTGCCATCAGTGAGTCAGGAGGGCAACAGGATGGCTACACCTTC
CAISESGGQQDGYTF
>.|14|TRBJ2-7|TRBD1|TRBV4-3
TGCGCCAGCAGCCTAGGACAGGGGGCTTACGAGCAGTACTTC
CASSLGQGAYEQYF
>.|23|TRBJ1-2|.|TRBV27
TGTGCCAGCAGTCACTGGGTCCCCCGGGACCTAAGCTACCTACCTGAGTACTTTACCGGCTACACCTTC
CASSHWVPRDLSYLPEYFTGYTF
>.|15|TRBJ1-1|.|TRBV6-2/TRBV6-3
TGTGCCAGCAGTTATAGGGGTCAGGGGAACACTGAAGCTTTCTTT
CASSYRGQGNTEAFF
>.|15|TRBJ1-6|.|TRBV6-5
TGTGCCAGCAGAGTGCCCGGGGGTAAGAATTCACCCCTCCACTTT
CASRVPGGKNSPLHF